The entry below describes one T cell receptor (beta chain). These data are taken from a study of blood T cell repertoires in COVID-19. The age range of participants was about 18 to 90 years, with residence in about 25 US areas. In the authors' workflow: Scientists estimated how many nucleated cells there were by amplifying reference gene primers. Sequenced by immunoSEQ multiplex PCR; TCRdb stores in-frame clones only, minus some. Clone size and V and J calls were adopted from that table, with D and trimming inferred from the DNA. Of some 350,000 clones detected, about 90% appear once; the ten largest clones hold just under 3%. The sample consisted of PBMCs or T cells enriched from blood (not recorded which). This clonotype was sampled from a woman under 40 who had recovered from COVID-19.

This CDR3 is CASSPQRARLYNEQFF. The CDR3 coding sequence is TGTGCCAGCTCTCCTCAGCGGGCAAGACTATACAATGAGCAGTTCTTC. V and J are TRBV3-1 (or the pseudogene TRBV3-2) and TRBJ2-1; possibly TRBD2 for D (6 bases). Trimming pared 8 bases from V and 4 bases from J, leaving 21 bases between. The length of the CDR3 is 16 residues. The germline CDR1 and CDR2 sequences are LGHDT and YNNKEL (reference sequence).